The 18 T cell receptor beta chains given below trace back to one sample, sequenced in a study of OX40 agonist ivuxolimab in advanced cancers. The library was obtained by the immunoSEQ multiplex PCR assay. This immuneACCESS table, as held by TCRdb, lists in-frame sequences with V and J called but not all clones. Of the missing ones, under half trace to an unresolved V gene in checked studies; the others have no known cause. The table for this sample lists 65,000 to 75,000 clones; 92% of them were counted only once. The ten largest account for 0.44% of the sample. The material was CD4+ or CD8+ T cells sorted from blood, obtained in a trial of the OX40 agonist ivuxolimab. The origin of the receptors is an adult with an advanced solid tumor such as melanoma, head and neck, liver or kidney cancer.

The chain employs TRBV7-2 and TRBJ1-3; the D is unclear. V lost 5 bases and J lost 1, with 12 bases in between. Germline CDR1 is SGHTA and CDR2 is FQGNSA. This CDR3 contains 15 residues. The DNA for the CDR3 is TGTGCCAGCAGCCCCTACGAGCTTTCTGGAAACACCATATATTTT. Amino acid sequence: CASSPYELSGNTIYF.

J is TRBJ2-7 and V is TRBV19; D is possibly TRBD1 (5 bases). CDR3 length equals 15 residues. V was clipped by 1 base and J by 2 bases, with 12 bases between them. Germline V gene lookup returns CDR1 LNHDA and CDR2 SQIVND (reference sequence). CDR3 in DNA: TGTGCCAGTAGTATAGTTAACACAGGTGCCTACGAGCAGTACTTC. Its protein product is CASSIVNTGAYEQYF. The full variable domain, rest sourced from reference TRBV19 and TRBJ2-7, is DGGITQSPKYLFRKEGQNVTLSCEQNLNHDAMYWYRQDPGQGLRLIYYSQIVNDFQKGDIAEGYSVSREKKESFPLTVTSAQKNPTAFYLCASSIVNTGAYEQYFGPGTRLTVT.

The chain links TRBV11-3 to TRBJ2-7; 11 positions agree with TRBD1. The CDR3 loop spans 14 amino acids. The germline CDR1 and CDR2 sequences are SGHNT and YENEEA. J gave up 7 bases and V 5 bases, and 7 bases lay outside the gene matches. The DNA of the CDR3 is TGTGCCAGCAGCGCAGGACAGGGGGCGGGGGAGCAGTACTTC. Translation: CASSAGQGAGEQYF.

J is TRBJ2-3 and V is TRBV19, with D unclear. Per the germline V gene, CDR1 is LNHDA and CDR2 is SQIVND (reference sequence). This CDR3 region has 15 residues. The V and J ends lost 2 bases and 0 bases respectively, with 9 bases between them. DNA for the CDR3: TGTGCCAGTAGTATACGGGTGACTAGCACAGATACGCAGTATTTT. It translates to CASSIRVTSTDTQYF.

The rearrangement links TRBV9 to TRBJ1-3; 12 bases are a match to TRBD1. The junction had 4 bases not matched to a gene; V was cut back by 3 bases and J by 3 bases. The germline gives CDR1 SGDLS, CDR2 YYNGEE. The CDR3 spans 16 residues. This chain's CDR3 is CASSGGTGGIGNTIYF. CDR3 DNA: TGTGCCAGCAGCGGCGGGACAGGGGGCATTGGAAACACCATATATTTT.

The V call is TRBV5-6, the J call TRBJ1-2, with unresolved D. The CDR3 is made up of 14 amino acids. Per germline, CDR1 SGHDT and CDR2 YYEEEE. V dropped 0 bases and J dropped 2 bases, with 8 bases sitting between them. CDR3 residues: CASSLGQLNYGYTF. The CDR3 nucleotides read TGTGCCAGCAGCTTGGGGCAGCTAAACTATGGCTACACCTTC.

The V call is TRBV11-3, the J call TRBJ2-4; 8 nucleotides align to TRBD1. Germline V lookup: CDR1 SGHNT, CDR2 YENEEA. The CDR3 contains 16 residues. The ends lost 4 bases at V and 8 bases at J; junction bases unmatched: 13. The chain's CDR3 is CASSSGQGPLVYIQYF. CDR3 sequence (DNA): TGTGCCAGCAGCTCTGGACAGGGACCCCTGGTCTACATTCAGTACTTC.

This clone was detected only a few times. The chain carries TRBV7-2 and TRBJ2-7; 8 nucleotides align to TRBD2. Germline trimming cut 0 bases from V and 4 bases from J; bases unmatched to any gene: 11. The CDR3 covers 17 residues. Germline assignment: CDR1 SGHTA and CDR2 FQGNSA. DNA for the CDR3: TGTGCCAGCAGCTTAGCGCGATCTGCGGGAGGTGTGTACGAGCAGTACTTC. Amino acid sequence: CASSLARSAGGVYEQYF.

As DNA, the CDR3 is TGTGCCAGCTCACAGGGACAGGACTACGAGCAGTACTTC. It yields the protein CASSQGQDYEQYF. This chain uses TRBV18 with TRBJ2-7; 8 positions agree with TRBD1. V was clipped by 4 bases and J by 3 bases; unmatched bases: 2. The CDR3 loop spans 13 amino acids. Germline lookup yields CDR1 KGHSH and CDR2 LQKENI.

V is TRBV10-1 and J is TRBJ2-1, with 7 positions matching TRBD1. This CDR3 has 12 residues. J was trimmed by 8 bases and V by 6 bases; bases with no gene match: 4. Germline CDR1 WNHNN, CDR2 SYGVQD (reference sequence). The CDR3 loop is CASSDRVDEQFF. CDR3 DNA sequence: TGCGCCAGCAGCGACAGGGTTGATGAGCAGTTCTTC.

The gene calls are TRBV5-1 and TRBJ2-1; the D gene could be TRBD1 or TRBD2 (5 bases each). The germline gives CDR1 SGHRS, CDR2 YFSETQ. V lost 4 bases to trimming and J lost 2 bases, with 16 bases between them. The CDR3 sequence is 16 residues long. Written as DNA, the CDR3 is TGCGCCAGCAGCCTTACCGGGACGGGAACCTACAATGAGCAGTTCTTC. It encodes CASSLTGTGTYNEQFF.

The chain is built from TRBV27 and TRBJ2-3; D uncertain. This CDR3 is built from 14 residues. Trimming pared 2 bases from V and 2 bases from J, leaving 8 bases between. The germline V gene has CDR1 MNHEY and CDR2 SMNVEV (reference sequence). The CDR3 reads CASSLRKPTDTQYF. CDR3 coding DNA: TGTGCCAGCAGTTTAAGGAAACCCACAGATACGCAGTATTTT.

This clone was detected only once. The chain has TRBV15 and TRBJ1-1; D not resolved. Germline assignment: CDR1 LNHNV and CDR2 YYDKDF (reference sequence). This CDR3 region has 12 residues. Trimming pared 4 bases from V and 1 base from J, leaving 4 bases between. The CDR3 nucleotides read TGTGCCACCAGCATCCCGAACACTGAAGCTTTCTTT. As protein: CATSIPNTEAFF.

The chain combines TRBV6-5 with TRBJ2-7, with 8 nucleotides matching TRBD1. Germline loops: CDR1 MNHEY, CDR2 SVGAGI. Losses at the gene ends were 5 bases for V and 3 bases for J; bases not matched to a gene: 9. This CDR3 contains 15 residues. CDR3 loop: CASSPWGTGDYEQYF. The CDR3 DNA reads as TGTGCCAGCAGTCCGTGGGGGACAGGCGACTACGAGCAGTACTTC.

The rearrangement joins TRBV19 to TRBJ1-1; unclear D gene. Germline V CDR1 and CDR2: LNHDA, SQIVND (reference sequence). V was shortened by 4 bases and J by 0 bases, with 12 bases between the two germline ends. The CDR3 contains 15 residues. The CDR3: CASSTSGVMNTEAFF. The CDR3 DNA sequence: TGTGCCAGTAGTACCTCCGGGGTCATGAACACTGAAGCTTTCTTT.

The chain combines TRBV29-1 with TRBJ2-1; 8 nucleotides agree with TRBD2. This CDR3 comprises 14 residues. Trimming at V came to 4 bases and at J to 5 bases, leaving 7 bases not matched to a gene. Germline loops: CDR1 SQVTM, CDR2 ANQGSEA. The CDR3 here is CSVGSGSNHNEQFF. The CDR3, as DNA: TGCAGCGTTGGGAGCGGGAGTAACCACAATGAGCAGTTCTTC.

The J gene is TRBJ1-1, the V gene TRBV7-8, with no clear D. Trimming cost V 1 base and J 11 bases, with 17 bases left between them. The germline V gene has CDR1 SGHVS and CDR2 FQNEAQ. There are 14 residues in the CDR3. DNA of the CDR3: TGTGCCAGCAGCTTAGGGGTTGGCGGGATGAGCGCTTTCTTT. It encodes CASSLGVGGMSAFF. Full variable domain (remainder filled in from reference TRBV7-8 and TRBJ1-1): GAGVSQSPRYKVAKRGQDVALRCDPISGHVSLFWYQQALGQGPEFLTYFQNEAQLDKSGLPSDRFFAERPEGSVSTLKIQRTQQEDSAVYLCASSLGVGGMSAFFGQGTRLTVV.

The rearrangement links TRBV5-6 to TRBJ1-1, with TRBD1 identical over 7 bases. CDR1 and CDR2 (germline): SGHDT, YYEEEE. Trimming cost V 4 bases and J 6 bases; bases outside gene matches: 6. The CDR3 contains 13 residues. The CDR3 DNA sequence: TGTGCCAGCAGCCCCCGACAGGGCGCTGAAGCTTTCTTT. Translated: CASSPRQGAEAFF.